This T cell receptor beta chain was sequenced during a study of human T cells and chemical hapten exposure. Across the study: Sensitization involved placing 2% DPC onto an approximately 2 cm by approximately 2 cm region of upper inner arm skin.

V was shortened by 0 bases and J by 5 bases, with 14 bases between the two germline ends. CDR3 length: 15 residues. Looked up from germline, CDR1 is MGHRA and CDR2 is YSYEKL. The library put unique molecular identifiers onto individual cDNA molecules. TCRdb fed the RACE reads into MiXCR, producing one record per CDR3 protein. There are approximately 80,000 distinct CDR3 sequences in the sample; 11% to 15% occur only once, and 3.5% to 6% lies in the top ten. Stated time point: pre-sensitization, week 0. Treatment reported: therapeutic diphenylcyclopropenone sensitization with weekly scalp DPC. Notes on the study in general: Healthy people's immune response may differ from that of the donors, who had alopecia.

This clonotype was picked up a small number of times. Its antigen is currently unknown. V and J are TRBV4-1 and TRBJ2-7, with a weak D call TRBD2 (5 bases). This receptor was identified in a woman between 45 and 65 years old with alopecia areata. Some clones in this sample may be carry-over from other donors' samples. Sequenced material: whole blood, taken in connection with sensitization to the hapten diphenylcyclopropenone (DPC). CDR3 protein: CASSQDYRERNEQYF. Here the CDR3 DNA reads TGCGCCAGCAGCCAAGATTACCGGGAAAGGAACGAGCAGTACTTC.